These T cell receptor beta chains were read from a single sample in a study of response to subunit inactivated influenza vaccine. TCRdb passed the RT-PCR reads through MiXCR, listing each CDR3 protein once. This table has a few hundred thousand distinct CDR3 sequences, less than 15% appearing once. The source was PBMCs from blood, collected about 13 days after vaccination. These receptors were obtained from a man aged 45 to 65 who received an inactivated influenza vaccine. The conserved cysteine and the conserved F or W are not part of the CDR3 here. The D gene is left open where the match is weak.

d_gene,v_gene,j_gene,CDR3aa
-,TRBV7-2,TRBJ2-7,ASTPRPSIGEQY
-,TRBV28,TRBJ1-5,ASHRDSNQPQH
-,TRBV20-1,TRBJ2-2,SARGRSTNTGELF
-,TRBV4-2,TRBJ1-1,ASSQDRRVTEAF
-,TRBV5-5,TRBJ1-4,ASSLISTNEKLF
TRBD2,TRBV4-2,TRBJ2-1,ASSQEPGGPYNEQF
-,TRBV9,TRBJ2-1,ASSAGPRKNEQF
-,TRBV3-1,TRBJ2-5,ASSQDRGIETQY
-,TRBV5-1,TRBJ1-5,ASSFGRLKATGGLNQPQH
-,TRBV5-5,TRBJ1-5,VSSLTAYSNQPQH
-,TRBV6-2/TRBV6-3,TRBJ2-7,ASSYYLLRTSYEQY
TRBD1,TRBV7-9,TRBJ1-2,ASTASTGVGYT
-,TRBV7-8,TRBJ2-3,ASSRRIAAKTDTQY
-,TRBV29-1,TRBJ2-3,SVEGGASATDTQY
TRBD1,TRBV19,TRBJ2-7,ASSISRDSYYEQY
-,TRBV28,TRBJ2-4,ASSLPHWDIQY
-,TRBV19,TRBJ1-1,ASSIDPGAGTEAF
-,TRBV7-9,TRBJ2-1,ASSMVAWDKGYNEQF
-,TRBV20-1,TRBJ1-1,SARDSPGKRPEAF
TRBD2,TRBV5-1,TRBJ2-1,ASSSGGAGKSSYNEQF
TRBD1,TRBV20-1,TRBJ1-2,SATTGASLVGYT
TRBD2,TRBV29-1,TRBJ2-1,SVVGGRAGNEQF
TRBD2,TRBV7-6,TRBJ2-7,ASSYKQEAGDPVEQY
-,TRBV30,TRBJ2-1,AWRAPGTKYNEQF
TRBD2,TRBV5-8,TRBJ2-4,ASILPSGAAKNIQY
-,TRBV5-1,TRBJ2-6,ASSLPGDRAREEGANVLT
-,TRBV6-1,TRBJ1-1,ASSRGQMNTEAF